These 3 T cell receptor beta chains originate from one sample sequenced in a study of memory CD4+ T cells and cytomegalovirus serostatus. Assay: immunoSEQ multiplex PCR; the TCRdb copy retains only in-frame clones and omits some. The data show about 44,000 clones, less than 85% seen once. Single viable CD3+CD4+CD8-CD45RO+ cells were sorted as the memory CD4+ T cells. Sequenced: memory CD4+ T cells from blood. The receptor source for this set is an adult in good health and CMV-seronegative.

The chain is built from TRBV6-1 and TRBJ2-7; D is perhaps TRBD2 (6 bases). The CDR3 is made up of 14 amino acids. Deletions cut 1 base from V and 1 base from J, with 8 bases between. Germline V gene data show CDR1 as MNHNS and CDR2 as SASEGT. CDR3 residues: CASSEVAGSYEQYF. The CDR3 DNA is TGTGCCAGCAGTGAAGTTGCGGGGTCCTACGAGCAGTACTTC.

V gene TRBV19 combines with J gene TRBJ1-3; D not certain. The CDR3 sequence is 12 residues long. CDR1 and CDR2 from the germline V gene are LNHDA and SQIVND (reference sequence). The V gene lost 7 bases and the J gene lost 4 bases, with 8 bases spanning the gap. The chain's CDR3 is CASNLRGNTIYF. Written as DNA, the CDR3 is TGTGCCAGTAACCTTAGAGGAAACACCATATATTTT.

CDR3 sequence: CASSGPGPSLFHEQYF. The CDR3, as DNA: TGTGCCAGTAGTGGACCGGGACCGAGTCTGTTCCACGAGCAGTACTTC. The rearrangement uses TRBV19 and TRBJ2-7; D might be TRBD1 or TRBD2, each matching 5 bases. Per the germline V gene, CDR1 is LNHDA and CDR2 is SQIVND (reference sequence). This CDR3 is built from 16 residues. Deletions cut 5 bases from V and 5 bases from J, with 22 bases between.